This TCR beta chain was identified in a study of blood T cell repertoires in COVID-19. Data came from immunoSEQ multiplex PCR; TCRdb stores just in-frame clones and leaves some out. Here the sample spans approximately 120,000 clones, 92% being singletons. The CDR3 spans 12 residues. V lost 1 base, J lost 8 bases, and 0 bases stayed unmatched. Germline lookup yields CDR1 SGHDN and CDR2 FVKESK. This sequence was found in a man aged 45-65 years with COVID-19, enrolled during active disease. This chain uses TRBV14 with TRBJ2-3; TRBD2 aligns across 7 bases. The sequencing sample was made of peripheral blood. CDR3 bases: TGTGCCAGCAGCCAAGTAGCGGGTACGCAGTATTTT. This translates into CASSQVAGTQYF.